These 6 T cell receptor beta chains came from one sample sequenced in a study of CD8 T cells in ankylosing spondylitis. TCRdb reprocessed the 5' RACE reads via MiXCR and lists one record per CDR3 protein. Of around 120,000 distinct CDR3 sequences listed, roughly an eighth were seen once; the top ten hold about 3%. The sample consisted of blood, either unsorted or a sorted T cell fraction (not recorded which). The receptors shown here come from a female donor with ankylosing spondylitis or in good health (not recorded which).

Many counts were recorded for this clonotype. The rearrangement links TRBV20-1 to TRBJ2-1, with 10 bases matching TRBD2. The germline V gene encodes CDR1 DFQATT and CDR2 SNEGSKA (reference sequence). CDR3 size: 12 residues. The CDR3 here is CKEREGYNEQFF. CDR3 coding DNA: TGCAAAGAGCGGGAGGGATACAATGAGCAGTTCTTC.

The chain has TRBV25-1 and TRBJ2-2; maybe TRBD2 (6 bases). The CDR3 loop spans 14 amino acids. Germline CDR1 and CDR2: MGHDK and SYGVNS. The V end was cut by 6 bases, the J end by 1 base, with 9 bases between. Here the CDR3 DNA reads TGTGCCAGCAGCAAGGAGGGGAACACCGGGGAGCTGTTTTTT. Translated: CASSKEGNTGELFF.

This rearrangement joins TRBV3-1 to TRBJ1-4; 8 bases map to TRBD1. Germline trimming cut 4 bases from V and 7 bases from J; bases unmatched to any gene: 5. Germline V gene sequence: CDR1 LGHDT, CDR2 YNNKEL (reference sequence). CDR3 size: 14 residues. The CDR3 sequence: CASSPRGQSEKLFF. The CDR3 DNA sequence: TGTGCCAGCAGCCCCAGGGGGCAGAGTGAAAAACTGTTTTTT.

This clonotype was seen a handful of times. V and J are TRBV20-1 and TRBJ2-5; D may be TRBD1 (6 bases). The germline gives CDR1 DFQATT, CDR2 SNEGSKA (reference sequence). The CDR3 covers 13 residues. Trimming pared 2 bases from V and 5 bases from J, leaving 12 bases between. For the CDR3, the DNA is TGCAGTGCTAGAAGGGACACGGGGGAGACCCAGTACTTC. Its translation is CSARRDTGETQYF.

The chain has TRBV7-9 and TRBJ2-5, with 7 bases that match TRBD2. The trim removed 5 bases at V and 1 base at J, leaving 4 bases unmatched. Germline CDR1 and CDR2: SEHNR and FQNEAQ (reference sequence). The CDR3 sequence is 14 residues long. In DNA, the CDR3 is TGTGCCAGCAGCGGACTAGTCCCCCAAGAGACCCAGTACTTC. Encoded protein: CASSGLVPQETQYF.

There are many counts of this clonotype. CDR3 in DNA: TGCAGTGCTAGAGATCCCGGGAGGTTCAATGAGCAGTTCTTC. Its translation is CSARDPGRFNEQFF. The genes are TRBV20-1 and TRBJ2-1, with TRBD2 matching 7 bases. The ends lost 0 bases at V and 6 bases at J; junction bases unmatched: 5. Germline V gene lookup returns CDR1 DFQATT and CDR2 SNEGSKA (reference sequence). The CDR3 contains 14 residues.